This paragraph reports one T cell receptor (beta chain). Its target is unknown. CDR1 is LNHNV and CDR2 is YYDKDF in the germline V gene (reference sequence). V was clipped by 5 bases and J by 7 bases, with 12 bases between them. The length of the CDR3 is 13 residues. Libraries were prepared by immunoSEQ multiplex PCR; TCRdb keeps only in-frame clonotypes and omits some of them. This sample has about 73,000 clones, with over 75% found just once. The data belong to a study of glioma-infiltrating T cells after dendritic cell vaccination. Study-wide background: Patients had newly diagnosed or recurrent glioblastoma and received dendritic cell vaccines.

Notes on the study in general: Longer survival after dendritic cell vaccination followed higher pretreatment TIL content.

Sequences were derived from blood, sampled before dendritic cell vaccination. This sequence was found in a human donor with glioblastoma. This chain links TRBV15 with TRBJ1-5, with D maybe TRBD1 (5 bases). The CDR3 sequence: CATSPTWGQPQHF. The DNA of the CDR3 is TGTGCCACCAGCCCGACTTGGGGCCAGCCCCAGCATTTT.